The entry that follows covers one T cell receptor beta chain sequence. The antigen is undetermined. This entry comes from a study of cytomegalovirus exposure and HLA in healthy donors. General observations from the study: Reports indicated that the classifier achieved high specificity and sensitivity in diagnosing cytomegalovirus status. Rare TCR sequences predominated, though certain public TCRs were found in many donors. Later analysis identified a missense DCLRE1C variant that was linked to TCR beta V- and J-gene trimming. The authors assumed roughly uniform sequencing depth across donors for presence/absence analyses.

The V gene's germline CDR1 is SGHTA and CDR2 FQGNSA. This CDR3 region has 16 residues. The J segment lost 10 bases and the V segment lost 6 bases, leaving 17 bases of the junction unmatched. Amplification used 60 Vbeta primers and 13 Jbeta primers. The method was immunoSEQ multiplex PCR; TCRdb's version includes in-frame clones alone and lacks a portion of them. Of more than 80,000 clones listed, roughly nine tenths are singletons. The chain has TRBV7-2 and TRBJ2-1, with 8 bases identical to TRBD2. The receptor was isolated from a man younger than 40 in good health and CMV-seropositive. Sequenced material: PBMCs. The CDR3 region has the DNA TGTGCCAGCAGAAAGCGACGACTAGCGTCCGGAGGGGAGCAGTTCTTC. Encoded protein: CASRKRRLASGGEQFF.